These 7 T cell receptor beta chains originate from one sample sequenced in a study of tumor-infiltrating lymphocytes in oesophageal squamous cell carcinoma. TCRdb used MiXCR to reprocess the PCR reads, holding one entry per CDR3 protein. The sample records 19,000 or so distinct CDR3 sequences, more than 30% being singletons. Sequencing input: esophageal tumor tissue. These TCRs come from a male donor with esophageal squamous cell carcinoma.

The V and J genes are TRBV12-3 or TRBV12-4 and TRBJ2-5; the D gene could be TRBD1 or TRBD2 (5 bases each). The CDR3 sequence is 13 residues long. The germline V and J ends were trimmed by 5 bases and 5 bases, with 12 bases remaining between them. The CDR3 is CASSPPGRETQYF. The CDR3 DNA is TGTGCCAGCAGTCCCCCGGGACGTGAGACCCAGTACTTC.

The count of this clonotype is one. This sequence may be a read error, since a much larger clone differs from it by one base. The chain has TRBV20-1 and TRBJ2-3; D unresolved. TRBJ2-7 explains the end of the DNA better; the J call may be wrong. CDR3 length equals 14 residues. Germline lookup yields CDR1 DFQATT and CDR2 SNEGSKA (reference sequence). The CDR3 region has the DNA TGCAGTGCTAGATGGTCACAAACCTACAATGAGCAGTACTTC. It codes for CSARWSQTYNEQYF.

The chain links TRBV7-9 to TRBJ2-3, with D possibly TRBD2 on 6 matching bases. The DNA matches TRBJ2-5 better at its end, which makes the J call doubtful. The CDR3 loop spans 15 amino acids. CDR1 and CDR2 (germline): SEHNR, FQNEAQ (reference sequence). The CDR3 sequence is CASSPTGGGGETQYF. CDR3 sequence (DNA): TGTGCCAGCAGTCCCACCGGTGGGGGAGGAGAGACCCAGTACTTC.

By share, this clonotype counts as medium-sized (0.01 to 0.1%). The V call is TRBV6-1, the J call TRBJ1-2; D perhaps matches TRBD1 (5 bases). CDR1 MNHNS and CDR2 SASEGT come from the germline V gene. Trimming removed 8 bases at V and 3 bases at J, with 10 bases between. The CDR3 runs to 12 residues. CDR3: CASGGGYYGYTF. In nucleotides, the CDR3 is TGTGCCAGCGGTGGGGGTTACTATGGCTACACCTTC.

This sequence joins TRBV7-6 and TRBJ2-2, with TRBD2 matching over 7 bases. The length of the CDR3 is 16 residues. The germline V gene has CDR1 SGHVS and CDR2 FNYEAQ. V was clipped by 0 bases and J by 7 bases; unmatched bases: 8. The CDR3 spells CASSLASAGVGGELFF. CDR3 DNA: TGTGCCAGCAGCTTAGCGTCGGCGGGAGTGGGCGGGGAGCTGTTTTTT. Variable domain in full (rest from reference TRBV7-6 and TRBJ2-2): GAGVSQSPRYKVTKRGQDVALRCDPISGHVSLYWYRQALGQGPEFLTYFNYEAQQDKSGLPNDRFSAERPEGSISTLTIQRTEQRDSAMYRCASSLASAGVGGELFFGEGSRLTVL.

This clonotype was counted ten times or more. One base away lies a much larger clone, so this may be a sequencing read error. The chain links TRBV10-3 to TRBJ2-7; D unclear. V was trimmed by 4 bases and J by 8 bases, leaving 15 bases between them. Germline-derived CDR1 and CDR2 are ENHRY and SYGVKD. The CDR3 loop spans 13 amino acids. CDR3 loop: CAISGTTDDKQYF. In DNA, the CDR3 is TGTGCCATCAGTGGGACGACGGATGATAAGCAGTACTTC.

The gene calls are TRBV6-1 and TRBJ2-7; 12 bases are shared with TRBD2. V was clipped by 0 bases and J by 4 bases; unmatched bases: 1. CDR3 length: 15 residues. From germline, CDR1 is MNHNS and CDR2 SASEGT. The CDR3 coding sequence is TGTGCCAGCAGTGAAGCCCTAGCGGGAGGGTACGAGCAGTACTTC. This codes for CASSEALAGGYEQYF.